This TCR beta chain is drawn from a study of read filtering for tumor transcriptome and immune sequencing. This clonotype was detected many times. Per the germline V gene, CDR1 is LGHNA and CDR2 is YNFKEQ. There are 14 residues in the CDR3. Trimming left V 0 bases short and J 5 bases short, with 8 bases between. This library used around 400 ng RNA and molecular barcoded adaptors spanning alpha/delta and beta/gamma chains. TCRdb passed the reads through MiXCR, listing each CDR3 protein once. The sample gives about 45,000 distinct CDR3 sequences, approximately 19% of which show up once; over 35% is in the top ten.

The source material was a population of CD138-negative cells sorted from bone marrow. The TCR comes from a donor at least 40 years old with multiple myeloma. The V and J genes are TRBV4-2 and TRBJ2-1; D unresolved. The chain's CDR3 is CASSQERVDNEQFF. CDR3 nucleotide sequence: TGTGCCAGCAGCCAAGAAAGGGTAGACAATGAGCAGTTCTTC.